The 31 T cell receptor beta chains listed next were all sequenced from one sample in a study of OX40 agonist ivuxolimab in advanced cancers. Profiled with immunoSEQ multiplex PCR; TCRdb holds only in-frame clones, not every one. In the table there are tens of thousands of clones, roughly 80% of which are singletons. This material consisted of CD4+ or CD8+ T cells sorted from blood, taken in a trial of the OX40 agonist ivuxolimab. These receptors were collected from an adult with an advanced solid tumor such as melanoma, head and neck, liver or kidney cancer.

The gene calls are TRBV30 and TRBJ2-1; D gene uncertain. Deletions cut 0 bases from V and 0 bases from J, with 6 bases between. The CDR3 covers 14 residues. Germline-derived CDR1 and CDR2 are GTSNPN and SVGIG (reference sequence). CDR3 residues: CAWSVPNSYNEQFF. The CDR3 DNA reads TGTGCCTGGAGTGTACCCAACTCCTACAATGAGCAGTTCTTC. Complete variable domain (other parts from reference TRBV30 and TRBJ2-1): SQTIHQWPATLVQPVGSPLSLECTVEGTSNPNLYWYRQAAGRGLQLLFYSVGIGQISSEVPQNLSASRPQDRQFILSSKKLLLSDSGFYLCAWSVPNSYNEQFFGPGTRLTVL.

The chain couples TRBV6-6 to TRBJ1-2; D is unresolved. Germline CDR1 MNHNY, CDR2 SVGAGI (reference sequence). V was trimmed by 4 bases and J by 7 bases, leaving 13 bases between them. The CDR3 spans 13 residues. The CDR3 region has the DNA TGTGCCAGCAGTTTCCCAGTTCCGGGTGGCTACACCTTC. Its protein product is CASSFPVPGGYTF.

The genes are TRBV19 and TRBJ2-3, with D possibly being TRBD1 (6 bases). V lost 5 bases, J lost 4 bases, and 16 bases lay in between. The CDR3 has 15 residues. Germline-derived CDR1 and CDR2 are LNHDA and SQIVND (reference sequence). The CDR3 sequence: CASSAYKTGPDTQYF. The CDR3 bases are TGTGCCAGTAGTGCCTATAAAACAGGGCCAGATACGCAGTATTTT.

The V call is TRBV15, the J call TRBJ2-3; 7 nucleotides line up with TRBD2. With V trimmed by 0 bases and J by 2 bases, 8 bases remained unmatched. Germline-derived CDR1 and CDR2 are LNHNV and YYDKDF (reference sequence). This CDR3 is built from 17 residues. The CDR3 DNA reads TGTGCCACCAGCAGAGATGGGGGGGGGATTATCACAGATACGCAGTATTTT. Translated, it gives CATSRDGGGIITDTQYF.

The chain joins TRBV4-3 to TRBJ2-7, with D maybe TRBD1 (5 bases). Germline-derived CDR1 and CDR2 are LGHNA and YSLEER. Trimming pared 4 bases from V and 4 bases from J, leaving 20 bases between. CDR3 length equals 16 residues. Here the CDR3 reads CASSPNGADTNYEQYF. In DNA, the CDR3 is TGCGCCAGCAGCCCTAATGGGGCGGACACCAATTACGAGCAGTACTTC.

This clone was counted once. This chain links TRBV14 with TRBJ1-6; the match to TRBD1 covers 8 bases. The CDR3 length is 14 residues. The trim removed 5 bases at V and 9 bases at J, leaving 6 bases unmatched. The germline V gene encodes CDR1 SGHDN and CDR2 FVKESK. In nucleotides, the CDR3 is TGTGCCAGCAGCGCGGGGACAGGAAGTTCACCCCTCCACTTT. Translation gives CASSAGTGSSPLHF.

This clone was seen only a few times. The rearrangement links TRBV18 to TRBJ2-1; 8 nucleotides match TRBD1. The CDR3 runs to 16 residues. Germline assignment: CDR1 KGHSH and CDR2 LQKENI. The trim removed 5 bases at V and 7 bases at J, leaving 13 bases unmatched. The CDR3 DNA reads TGTGCCAGCTCAGACTCCGGGACAGGTAATAGAAATGAGCAGTTCTTC. This codes for CASSDSGTGNRNEQFF.

The chain combines TRBV6-1 with TRBJ1-1, with D maybe TRBD1 (6 bases). The length of the CDR3 is 14 residues. CDR1 MNHNS and CDR2 SASEGT come from the germline V gene. The ends were cut back, 3 bases at V and 4 bases at J, with 12 bases in the middle. The CDR3 loop is CASSDYRVTTEAFF. CDR3 nucleotide sequence: TGTGCCAGCAGTGATTACAGGGTAACCACTGAAGCTTTCTTT.

The chain employs TRBV28 and TRBJ1-2; 7 bases are shared with TRBD1. The CDR3 covers 13 residues. Germline V gene lookup returns CDR1 MDHEN and CDR2 SYDVKM. V dropped 8 bases and J dropped 2; count of bases not matched to a gene: 5. The CDR3 bases are TGTGCCAGCCGACGGGGACAGAACTATGGCTACACCTTC. Translation: CASRRGQNYGYTF.

The chain carries TRBV27 and TRBJ1-2; 10 bases line up with TRBD1. Germline V gene data show CDR1 as MNHEY and CDR2 as SMNVEV (reference sequence). The CDR3 is made up of 13 amino acids. With V trimmed by 5 bases and J by 8 bases, 5 bases remained unmatched. The CDR3 bases are TGTGCCAGCAGTAGTGGACAGGGGGAGGGCTACACCTTC. It yields the protein CASSSGQGEGYTF.

J is TRBJ1-3 and V is TRBV18; 9 nucleotides agree with TRBD1. Trimming cost V 2 bases and J 0 bases; bases outside gene matches: 8. The V gene's germline CDR1 is KGHSH and CDR2 LQKENI. The CDR3 runs 18 residues. The CDR3 sequence: CASSPYSLGQGSGNTIYF. The CDR3 DNA is TGTGCCAGCTCACCATACTCTCTGGGACAGGGCTCTGGAAACACCATATATTTT.

This clone was observed a single time. The chain employs TRBV27 and TRBJ1-5; D gene unclear. This CDR3 region has 14 residues. The ends were cut back, 4 bases at V and 5 bases at J, with 12 bases in the middle. CDR1 is MNHEY, CDR2 SMNVEV, per germline (reference sequence). DNA for the CDR3: TGTGCCAGCAGTTGGTCTACTACCGATCAGCCCCAGCATTTT. Translation gives CASSWSTTDQPQHF.

The chain is built from TRBV7-2 and TRBJ2-7, with 8 bases matching TRBD1. Germline values: CDR1 SGHTA, CDR2 FQGNSA. This CDR3 has 14 amino acids. V dropped 5 bases and J dropped 5; count of bases not matched to a gene: 8. In DNA form, the CDR3 reads TGTGCCAGCAGCCTCAGACAGGGGTCGGACGAGCAGTACTTC. This encodes CASSLRQGSDEQYF. The full variable domain, rest sourced from reference TRBV7-2 and TRBJ2-7, is GAGVSQSPSNKVTEKGKDVELRCDPISGHTALYWYRQSLGQGLEFLIYFQGNSAPDKSGLPSDRFSAERTGGSVSTLTIQRTQQEDSAVYLCASSLRQGSDEQYFGPGTRLTVT.

This chain uses TRBV28 with TRBJ1-3, with D possibly TRBD1 on 5 matching bases. V dropped 6 bases and J dropped 0 bases, with 18 bases sitting between them. CDR1 and CDR2 (germline): MDHEN, SYDVKM. This CDR3 region has 17 residues. CDR3 loop: CASSPILPGNSGNTIYF. CDR3 DNA sequence: TGTGCCAGCAGCCCCATTTTACCAGGGAACTCTGGAAACACCATATATTTT.

This clone was counted ten times or more. CDR3 sequence: CASSYRSGNQPQHF. The CDR3 bases are TGTGCCAGCAGTTATCGAAGCGGCAATCAGCCCCAGCATTTT. The chain carries TRBV6-6 and TRBJ1-5; D call uncertain. The V end lost 3 bases, the J end lost 2 bases, and 8 bases lay between the germline ends. The CDR3 consists of 14 residues. From germline, CDR1 is MNHNY and CDR2 SVGAGI (reference sequence).

In this sample, this clone turned up a few times. The V and J genes are TRBV20-1 and TRBJ1-1; D is undetermined. V was cut by 6 bases and J by 2 bases, with 7 bases left in between. The CDR3 spans 11 residues. Per germline, CDR1 DFQATT and CDR2 SNEGSKA (reference sequence). CDR3: CSASKNTEAFF. The CDR3 DNA is TGCAGTGCCAGTAAAAACACTGAAGCTTTCTTT.

This chain uses TRBV11-3 with TRBJ2-3; TRBD2 aligns across 9 bases. J lost 1 base, V lost 5 bases, and 7 bases had no gene match. Germline V gene data show CDR1 as SGHNT and CDR2 as YENEEA. CDR3 length: 16 residues. CDR3 sequence reads: CASSETSGPRTDTQYF. CDR3 in DNA: TGTGCCAGCAGCGAAACTAGCGGGCCTCGCACAGATACGCAGTATTTT.

CDR3 sequence reads: CASSPPTARGRFQPQHF. Here the CDR3 DNA reads TGCGCCAGCAGCCCACCCACGGCCAGGGGGCGCTTCCAGCCCCAGCATTTT. The chain has TRBV4-1 and TRBJ1-5; 8 bases map to TRBD1. Germline CDR1 is MGHRA and CDR2 is YSYEKL. The trim removed 4 bases at V and 7 bases at J, leaving 15 bases unmatched. There are 17 residues in the CDR3.

This sequence joins TRBV5-1 and TRBJ1-2, with D perhaps matching TRBD1 (5 bases). This CDR3 comprises 16 residues. From germline, CDR1 is SGHRS and CDR2 YFSETQ. The V end was cut by 1 base, the J end by 4 bases, with 17 bases between. CDR3 protein: CASSLTTPGLIYGYTF. In nucleotides, the CDR3 is TGCGCCAGCAGCTTGACTACACCGGGACTGATCTATGGCTACACCTTC.

This clone has a single count. The rearrangement uses TRBV7-2 and TRBJ2-4; 7 nucleotides agree with TRBD2. J lost 1 base, V lost 1 base, and 7 bases had no gene match. CDR1 and CDR2 from the germline V gene are SGHTA and FQGNSA. This CDR3 is 17 amino acids long. The CDR3 DNA is TGTGCCAGCAGCTTAGTGGGGGGGAGATTCGCCAAAAACATTCAGTACTTC. It specifies CASSLVGGRFAKNIQYF.

This clone appeared a few times. The rearrangement uses TRBV19 and TRBJ2-5; D is unclear. The CDR3 is 12 residues long. The V and J ends lost 4 bases and 11 bases respectively, with 14 bases between them. Germline-derived CDR1 and CDR2 are LNHDA and SQIVND (reference sequence). Written as DNA, the CDR3 is TGTGCCAGTAGTAACAGACAATCCGGGCAGTACTTC. It encodes CASSNRQSGQYF. Using reference TRBV19 and TRBJ2-5 for the parts outside the CDR3, the full variable domain is DGGITQSPKYLFRKEGQNVTLSCEQNLNHDAMYWYRQDPGQGLRLIYYSQIVNDFQKGDIAEGYSVSREKKESFPLTVTSAQKNPTAFYLCASSNRQSGQYFGPGTRLLVL.

The chain joins TRBV19 to TRBJ2-2, with TRBD2 identical over 8 bases. CDR1 is LNHDA and CDR2 is SQIVND in the germline V gene (reference sequence). The CDR3 totals 14 residues. The junction had 4 bases not matched to a gene; V was cut back by 3 bases and J by 7 bases. The CDR3 reads CASSILGRGGELFF. The CDR3 bases are TGTGCCAGTAGTATCCTCGGGAGGGGCGGGGAGCTGTTTTTT.

The V call is TRBV9, the J call TRBJ2-7, with 8 positions matching TRBD2. CDR1 SGDLS and CDR2 YYNGEE come from the germline V gene. The CDR3 totals 16 residues. V shed 0 bases and J 3 bases; nucleotides not matched to a gene: 8. CDR3 in DNA: TGTGCCAGCAGCGTAGATAACAGCGGGAGCCTCTACGAGCAGTACTTC. It codes for CASSVDNSGSLYEQYF.

This chain links TRBV11-3 with TRBJ2-2, with D tentatively TRBD1 (7 bases). CDR1 and CDR2 (germline): SGHNT, YENEEA. Trimming took 3 bases from V and 7 from J, leaving 15 bases between them. The CDR3 sequence is 15 residues long. The CDR3 reads CASSLGGQNIGELFF. CDR3 in DNA: TGTGCCAGCAGCTTGGGGGGACAGAATATCGGGGAGCTGTTTTTT.

The gene calls are TRBV5-1 and TRBJ2-3, with TRBD1 matching 7 bases. Germline V gives CDR1 SGHRS, CDR2 YFSETQ. The CDR3 is 14 residues long. J lost 1 base, V lost 6 bases, and 5 bases had no gene match. This CDR3 reads CASTPGQGTDTQYF. The CDR3 DNA reads TGCGCCAGCACACCCGGACAGGGCACAGATACGCAGTATTTT.

The rearrangement joins TRBV5-6 to TRBJ1-4, with D possibly TRBD1 on 6 matching bases. The V and J ends lost 1 base and 5 bases respectively, with 18 bases between them. The CDR3 contains 17 residues. Germline CDR1 SGHDT, CDR2 YYEEEE. The CDR3 DNA reads TGTGCCAGCAGCTTGATCGGCCAGGGGAGGGGAAATGAAAAACTGTTTTTT. Encoded protein: CASSLIGQGRGNEKLFF.

This clone has only one observation. The J gene is TRBJ2-7, the V gene TRBV2, with 13 positions matching TRBD2. Unmatched junction bases numbered 8, after V lost 6 bases and J lost 3 bases. Germline V lookup: CDR1 SNHLY, CDR2 FYNNEI. CDR3 length: 16 residues. The CDR3 DNA is TGTGCCAGCAGCAAACCGGGACTAGCGGGGCACTACGAGCAGTACTTC. Protein: CASSKPGLAGHYEQYF.

The CDR3 nucleotides read TGTGCCACCAGCAGACCACAGACAACTAATGAAAAACTGTTTTTT. Residues: CATSRPQTTNEKLFF. The chain combines TRBV15 with TRBJ1-4; D unresolved. The CDR3 consists of 15 residues. Looked up from germline, CDR1 is LNHNV and CDR2 is YYDKDF (reference sequence). Trimming left V 2 bases short and J 0 bases short, with 7 bases between.

The chain carries TRBV5-4 and TRBJ1-4, with 10 bases lining up with TRBD1. Germline CDR1 SGHNT, CDR2 YYREEE (reference sequence). Losses at the gene ends were 0 bases for V and 7 bases for J; bases not matched to a gene: 12. The CDR3 consists of 18 residues. CDR3 in amino acids: CASSLGAGTGAAAEKLFF. CDR3 in DNA: TGTGCCAGCAGCTTGGGAGCCGGGACAGGGGCTGCAGCTGAAAAACTGTTTTTT.

This rearrangement joins TRBV2 to TRBJ1-1; 7 nucleotides line up with TRBD1. V trimming: 7 bases; J trimming: 3 bases; junction bases outside the gene matches: 5. The germline gives CDR1 SNHLY, CDR2 FYNNEI. The CDR3 length is 13 residues. This chain's CDR3 is CASNGGQHTEAFF. CDR3 DNA: TGTGCCAGCAACGGGGGACAGCACACTGAAGCTTTCTTT.

The chain uses TRBV7-8 and TRBJ1-1, with unresolved D. Germline lookup yields CDR1 SGHVS and CDR2 FQNEAQ. This CDR3 has 13 amino acids. The ends were cut back, 5 bases at V and 10 bases at J, with 17 bases in the middle. The CDR3 loop is CASSQDAPTAAFF. The CDR3, as DNA: TGTGCCAGCAGCCAGGACGCCCCGACGGCAGCTTTCTTT.